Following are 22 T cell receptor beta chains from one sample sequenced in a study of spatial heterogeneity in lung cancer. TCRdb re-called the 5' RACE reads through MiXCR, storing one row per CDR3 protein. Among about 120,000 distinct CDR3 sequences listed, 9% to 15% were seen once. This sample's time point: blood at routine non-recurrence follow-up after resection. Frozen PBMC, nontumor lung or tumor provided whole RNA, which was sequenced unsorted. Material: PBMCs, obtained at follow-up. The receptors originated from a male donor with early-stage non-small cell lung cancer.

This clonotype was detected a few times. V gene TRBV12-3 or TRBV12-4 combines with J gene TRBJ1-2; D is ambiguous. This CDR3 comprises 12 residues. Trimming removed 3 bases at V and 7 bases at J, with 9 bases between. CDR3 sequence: CASSFPKVGYTF. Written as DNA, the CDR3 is TGTGCCAGCAGTTTCCCCAAGGTTGGCTACACCTTC.

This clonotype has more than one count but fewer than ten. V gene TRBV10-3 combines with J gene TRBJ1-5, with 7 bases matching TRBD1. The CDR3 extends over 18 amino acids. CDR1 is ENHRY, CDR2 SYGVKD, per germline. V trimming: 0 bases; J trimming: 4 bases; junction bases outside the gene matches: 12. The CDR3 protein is CAISESRVWTGQNQPQHF. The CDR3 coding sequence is TGTGCCATCAGTGAGTCGAGGGTGTGGACAGGACAAAATCAGCCCCAGCATTTT.

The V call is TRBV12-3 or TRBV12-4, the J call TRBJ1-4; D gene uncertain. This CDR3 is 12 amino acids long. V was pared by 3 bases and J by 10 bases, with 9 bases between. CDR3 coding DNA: TGTGCCAGCAGTTTCGCGTGGGGAAAACTGTTTTTT. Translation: CASSFAWGKLFF.

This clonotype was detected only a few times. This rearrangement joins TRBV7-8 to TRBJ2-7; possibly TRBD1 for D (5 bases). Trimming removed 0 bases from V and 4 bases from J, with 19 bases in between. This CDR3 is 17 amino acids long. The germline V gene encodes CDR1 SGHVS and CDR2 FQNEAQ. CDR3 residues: CASSLARAGMALYEQYF. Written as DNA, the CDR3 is TGTGCCAGCAGCTTAGCTCGCGCAGGGATGGCGTTATACGAGCAGTACTTC.

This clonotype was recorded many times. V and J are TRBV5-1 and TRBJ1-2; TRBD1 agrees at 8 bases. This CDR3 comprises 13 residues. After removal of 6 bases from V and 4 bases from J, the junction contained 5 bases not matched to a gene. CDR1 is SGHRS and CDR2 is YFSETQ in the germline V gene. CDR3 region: CASNPTGAYGYTF. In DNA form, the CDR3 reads TGCGCCAGCAACCCGACAGGGGCCTATGGCTACACCTTC.

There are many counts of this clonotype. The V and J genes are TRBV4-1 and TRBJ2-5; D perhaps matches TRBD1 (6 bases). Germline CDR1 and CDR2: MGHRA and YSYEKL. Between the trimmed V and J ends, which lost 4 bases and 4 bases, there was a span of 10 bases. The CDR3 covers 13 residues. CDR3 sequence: CASSREQGETQYF. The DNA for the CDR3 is TGCGCCAGCAGCCGTGAACAGGGAGAGACCCAGTACTTC.

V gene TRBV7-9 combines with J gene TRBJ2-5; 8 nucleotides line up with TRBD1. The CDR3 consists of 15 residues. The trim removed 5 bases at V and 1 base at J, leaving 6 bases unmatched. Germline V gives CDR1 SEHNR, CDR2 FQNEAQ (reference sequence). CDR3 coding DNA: TGTGCCAGCAGCCTCCGGGACAGGACCCAAGAGACCCAGTACTTC. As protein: CASSLRDRTQETQYF.

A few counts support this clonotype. The CDR3 reads CASSSLLQGSYEQYF. DNA for the CDR3: TGTGCCAGCAGCTCGCTTCTACAGGGTTCCTACGAGCAGTACTTC. This chain links TRBV5-6 with TRBJ2-7; a weak D match, TRBD1 (6 bases). Trimming shortened V by 3 bases and J by 1 base, and 14 bases separated the two germline ends. This CDR3 is 15 amino acids long. CDR1 and CDR2 (germline): SGHDT, YYEEEE.

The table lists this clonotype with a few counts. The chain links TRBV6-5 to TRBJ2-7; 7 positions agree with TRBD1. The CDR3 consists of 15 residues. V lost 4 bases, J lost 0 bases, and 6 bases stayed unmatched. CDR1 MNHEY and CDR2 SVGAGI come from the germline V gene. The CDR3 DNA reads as TGTGCCAGCAGTTCAACAGGGGTTAGCTCCTACGAGCAGTACTTC. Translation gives CASSSTGVSSYEQYF.

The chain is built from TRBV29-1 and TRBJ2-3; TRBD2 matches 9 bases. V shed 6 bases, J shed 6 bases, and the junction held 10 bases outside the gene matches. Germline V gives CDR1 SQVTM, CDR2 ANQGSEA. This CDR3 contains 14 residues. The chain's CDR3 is CSVAVAGGQDTQYF. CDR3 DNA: TGCAGCGTGGCCGTGGCGGGGGGGCAGGATACGCAGTATTTT.

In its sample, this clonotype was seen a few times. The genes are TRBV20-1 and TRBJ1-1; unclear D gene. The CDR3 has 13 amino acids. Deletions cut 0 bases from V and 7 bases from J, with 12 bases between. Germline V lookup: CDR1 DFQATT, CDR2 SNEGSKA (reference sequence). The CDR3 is CSARDGAEGEAFF. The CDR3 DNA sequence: TGCAGTGCTAGAGATGGAGCGGAAGGTGAAGCTTTCTTT.

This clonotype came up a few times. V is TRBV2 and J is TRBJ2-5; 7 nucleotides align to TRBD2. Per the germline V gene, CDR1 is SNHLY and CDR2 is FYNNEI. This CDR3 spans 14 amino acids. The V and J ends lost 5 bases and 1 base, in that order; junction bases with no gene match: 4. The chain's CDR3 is CASSFLAVQETQYF. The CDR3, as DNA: TGTGCCAGCAGTTTCCTAGCGGTCCAAGAGACCCAGTACTTC.

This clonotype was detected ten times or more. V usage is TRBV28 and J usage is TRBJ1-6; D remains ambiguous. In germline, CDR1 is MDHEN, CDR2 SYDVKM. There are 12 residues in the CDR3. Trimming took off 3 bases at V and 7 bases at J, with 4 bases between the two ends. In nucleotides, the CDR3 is TGTGCCAGCAGTTTTTCGAATTCACCCCTCCACTTT. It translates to CASSFSNSPLHF.

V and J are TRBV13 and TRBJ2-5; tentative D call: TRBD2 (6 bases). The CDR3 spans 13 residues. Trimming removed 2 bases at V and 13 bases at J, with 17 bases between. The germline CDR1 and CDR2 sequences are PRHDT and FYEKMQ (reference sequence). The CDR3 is CASSLRGSGLPYF. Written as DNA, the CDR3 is TGTGCCAGCAGCTTAAGGGGTAGCGGCCTTCCGTACTTC.

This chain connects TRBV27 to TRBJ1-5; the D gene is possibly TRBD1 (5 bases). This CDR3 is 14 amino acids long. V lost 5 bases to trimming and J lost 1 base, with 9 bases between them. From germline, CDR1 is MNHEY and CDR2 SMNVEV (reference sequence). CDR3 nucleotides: TGTGCCAGCAGTCCCCGGGACAGCAATCAGCCCCAGCATTTT. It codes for CASSPRDSNQPQHF.

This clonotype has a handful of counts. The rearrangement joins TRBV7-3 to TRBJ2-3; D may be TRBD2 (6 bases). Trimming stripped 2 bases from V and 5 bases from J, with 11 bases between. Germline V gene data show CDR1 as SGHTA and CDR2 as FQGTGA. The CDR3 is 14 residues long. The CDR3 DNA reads TGTGCCAGCAGCTTAGGGAGTAGCGGAGATACGCAGTATTTT. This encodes CASSLGSSGDTQYF.

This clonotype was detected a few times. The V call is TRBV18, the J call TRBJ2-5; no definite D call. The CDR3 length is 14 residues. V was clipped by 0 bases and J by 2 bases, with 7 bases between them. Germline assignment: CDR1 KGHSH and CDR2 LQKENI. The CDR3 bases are TGTGCCAGCTCACCACCTAACCAGCAAGAGACCCAGTACTTC. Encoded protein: CASSPPNQQETQYF.

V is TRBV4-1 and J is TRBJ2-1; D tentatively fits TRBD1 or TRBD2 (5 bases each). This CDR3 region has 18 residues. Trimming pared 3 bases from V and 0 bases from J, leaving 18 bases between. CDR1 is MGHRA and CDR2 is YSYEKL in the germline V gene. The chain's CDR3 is CASSHTGRGTSSYNEQFF. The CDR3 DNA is TGCGCCAGCAGCCACACGGGTAGAGGGACGAGCTCCTACAATGAGCAGTTCTTC.

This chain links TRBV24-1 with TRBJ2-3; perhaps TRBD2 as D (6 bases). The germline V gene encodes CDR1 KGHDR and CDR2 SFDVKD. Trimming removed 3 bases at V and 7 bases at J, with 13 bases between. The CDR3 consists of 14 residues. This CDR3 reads CATSDAGRGYTQYF. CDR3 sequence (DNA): TGTGCCACCAGTGATGCGGGGCGAGGATATACGCAGTATTTT.

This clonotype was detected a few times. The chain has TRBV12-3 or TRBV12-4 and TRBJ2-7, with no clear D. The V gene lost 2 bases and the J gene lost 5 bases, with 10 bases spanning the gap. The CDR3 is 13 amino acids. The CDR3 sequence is CASSLTRRDEQYF. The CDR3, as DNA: TGTGCCAGCAGTTTAACCAGGCGAGACGAGCAGTACTTC.

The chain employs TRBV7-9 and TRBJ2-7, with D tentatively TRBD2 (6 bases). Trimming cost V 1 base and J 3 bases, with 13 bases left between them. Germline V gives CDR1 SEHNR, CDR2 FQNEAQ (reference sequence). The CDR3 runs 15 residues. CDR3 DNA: TGTGCCAGCAGCTTAGGCTCCGGGGGAGTCTACGAGCAGTACTTC. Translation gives CASSLGSGGVYEQYF.

The DNA for the CDR3 is TGCAGTGCTACCGGGACAGGGGCCACAGATACGCAGTATTTT. Translating gives CSATGTGATDTQYF. The J gene is TRBJ2-3, the V gene TRBV20-1; TRBD1 agrees at 10 bases. The CDR3 loop spans 14 amino acids. Germline lookup yields CDR1 DFQATT and CDR2 SNEGSKA (reference sequence). After removal of 4 bases from V and 2 bases from J, the junction contained 3 bases not matched to a gene.